The 15 T cell receptor beta chains reported below all come from one sample, sequenced in a study of OX40 agonist ivuxolimab in advanced cancers. Some clones are missing from TCRdb's copy, which holds only in-frame ones; the method was immunoSEQ multiplex PCR. The sample lists roughly 63,000 clones; around 89% were seen once. This material consisted of CD4+ or CD8+ T cells sorted from blood, taken in a trial of the OX40 agonist ivuxolimab. Source of these receptors: an adult with an advanced solid tumor such as melanoma, head and neck, liver or kidney cancer.

The V call is TRBV28, the J call TRBJ1-3, with TRBD1 as a possible D gene (5 bases). V lost 4 bases to trimming and J lost 9 bases, with 19 bases between them. Germline V CDR1 and CDR2: MDHEN, SYDVKM. This CDR3 contains 15 residues. CDR3: CASSSHDRAWGTIYF. In DNA, the CDR3 is TGTGCCAGCAGTTCTCATGACAGAGCCTGGGGCACCATATATTTT.

The chain carries TRBV19 and TRBJ1-4; no clear D gene. The ends were cut back, 3 bases at V and 3 bases at J, with 8 bases in the middle. The CDR3 loop spans 14 amino acids. CDR1 and CDR2 from the germline V gene are LNHDA and SQIVND (reference sequence). The CDR3 DNA follows: TGTGCCAGTAGTATGAGGTCAGCTAATGAAAAACTGTTTTTT. This codes for CASSMRSANEKLFF.

The chain employs TRBV29-1 and TRBJ1-4, with unresolved D. V dropped 6 bases and J dropped 6 bases, with 14 bases sitting between them. Per germline, CDR1 SQVTM and CDR2 ANQGSEA. The CDR3 loop spans 13 amino acids. As DNA, the CDR3 is TGCAGCGTCCGACTACTGCAGGATGAAAAACTGTTTTTT. Protein: CSVRLLQDEKLFF.

The J gene is TRBJ1-1, the V gene TRBV18, with D possibly TRBD1 on 6 matching bases. The germline V and J ends were trimmed by 3 bases and 11 bases, with 13 bases remaining between them. The CDR3 length is 12 residues. Germline V CDR1 and CDR2: KGHSH, LQKENI. The DNA of the CDR3 is TGTGCCAGCTCACCGGCAGGGGACTTGGCTTTCTTT. Its translation: CASSPAGDLAFF.

This clone was seen only once. This chain links TRBV7-2 with TRBJ2-1; D is perhaps TRBD2 (5 bases). The CDR3 length is 15 residues. Germline V CDR1 and CDR2: SGHTA, FQGNSA. V dropped 1 base and J dropped 0 bases, with 7 bases sitting between them. This chain's CDR3 is CASSLGLTSYNEQFF. CDR3 nucleotides: TGTGCCAGCAGCTTAGGACTAACCTCCTACAATGAGCAGTTCTTC.

The sample holds one count of this clone. The rearrangement joins TRBV19 to TRBJ1-4; no firm D call. V dropped 9 bases and J dropped 6 bases, with 14 bases sitting between them. Germline V gene lookup returns CDR1 LNHDA and CDR2 SQIVND (reference sequence). The CDR3 is 13 amino acids. CDR3 sequence reads: CASRWTGDEKLFF. As DNA, the CDR3 is TGTGCCAGCCGTTGGACCGGGGATGAAAAACTGTTTTTT.

The V and J genes are TRBV7-9 and TRBJ1-2; perhaps TRBD1 as D (5 bases). Per germline, CDR1 SEHNR and CDR2 FQNEAQ (reference sequence). The CDR3 sequence is 14 residues long. V lost 7 bases and J lost 6, with 18 bases in between. The CDR3 DNA sequence: TGTGCCAGCATCATTTCGGGGGGACTTCATGGCTACACCTTC. It yields the protein CASIISGGLHGYTF.

The rearrangement joins TRBV11-2 to TRBJ2-3; TRBD1 aligns across 10 bases. Unmatched junction bases numbered 10, after V lost 5 bases and J lost 2 bases. The CDR3 contains 17 residues. The germline CDR1 and CDR2 sequences are SGHAT and FQNNGV. The CDR3, as DNA: TGTGCCAGCAGCGTACCGTGGGGACAGGGGAACACAGATACGCAGTATTTT. This sequence encodes CASSVPWGQGNTDTQYF.

CDR3 residues: CSVGRGTGGWGEQYF. As DNA, the CDR3 is TGCAGCGTTGGACGCGGAACAGGGGGTTGGGGCGAGCAGTACTTC. The chain combines TRBV29-1 with TRBJ2-5; 8 bases line up with TRBD1. The end of the DNA is better explained by TRBJ2-7, so the J call may be wrong. The CDR3 runs 15 residues. Germline V lookup: CDR1 SQVTM, CDR2 ANQGSEA.

This clone is a singleton in its sample. This chain joins TRBV6-6 and TRBJ1-5, with TRBD1 matching over 7 bases. CDR3 size: 13 residues. V was pared by 6 bases and J by 7 bases, with 6 bases of the junction left unmatched. Germline CDR1 reads MNHNY; CDR2 reads SVGAGI (reference sequence). Here the CDR3 reads CASRWTGEQPQHF. The CDR3 DNA reads as TGTGCCAGCAGGTGGACAGGAGAACAGCCCCAGCATTTT.

This rearrangement joins TRBV27 to TRBJ2-7; a possible D gene is TRBD1 (5 bases). V lost 6 bases to trimming and J lost 4 bases, with 16 bases between them. Germline lookup yields CDR1 MNHEY and CDR2 SMNVEV (reference sequence). This CDR3 comprises 14 residues. The CDR3 bases are TGTGCCAGCAGCCGGACAAGGGGCTTGTACGAGCAGTACTTC. Encoded protein: CASSRTRGLYEQYF.

J is TRBJ2-5 and V is TRBV4-1; 7 positions agree with TRBD1. The CDR3 contains 15 residues. In germline, CDR1 is MGHRA, CDR2 YSYEKL. The junction had 6 bases not matched to a gene; V was cut back by 0 bases and J by 5 bases. The CDR3 DNA sequence: TGCGCCAGCAGCCAAGAAGACAGGGTGGGGGAGACCCAGTACTTC. Translating gives CASSQEDRVGETQYF.

The genes are TRBV19 and TRBJ2-5; D is uncertain. The germline CDR1 and CDR2 sequences are LNHDA and SQIVND (reference sequence). The CDR3 covers 12 residues. V lost 5 bases to trimming and J lost 1 base, with 5 bases between them. The CDR3 bases are TGTGCCAGTAGTTCCAGCCAAGAGACCCAGTACTTC. It encodes CASSSSQETQYF.

The gene calls are TRBV11-2 and TRBJ2-1, with TRBD2 as a possible D gene (6 bases). Germline CDR1 and CDR2: SGHAT and FQNNGV. V was cut by 1 base and J by 8 bases, with 12 bases left in between. CDR3 length: 14 residues. CDR3 amino acids: CASSLALASDEQFF. CDR3 nucleotides: TGTGCCAGCAGCTTAGCCCTAGCTAGCGATGAGCAGTTCTTC.

The chain is built from TRBV5-6 and TRBJ2-7; TRBD2 might be the D (5 bases). Germline V CDR1 and CDR2: SGHDT, YYEEEE. CDR3 length equals 13 residues. V lost 2 bases, J lost 0 bases, and 6 bases lay in between. The CDR3 protein is CASSFGSSYEQYF. As DNA, the CDR3 is TGTGCCAGCAGCTTTGGGAGCTCCTACGAGCAGTACTTC.